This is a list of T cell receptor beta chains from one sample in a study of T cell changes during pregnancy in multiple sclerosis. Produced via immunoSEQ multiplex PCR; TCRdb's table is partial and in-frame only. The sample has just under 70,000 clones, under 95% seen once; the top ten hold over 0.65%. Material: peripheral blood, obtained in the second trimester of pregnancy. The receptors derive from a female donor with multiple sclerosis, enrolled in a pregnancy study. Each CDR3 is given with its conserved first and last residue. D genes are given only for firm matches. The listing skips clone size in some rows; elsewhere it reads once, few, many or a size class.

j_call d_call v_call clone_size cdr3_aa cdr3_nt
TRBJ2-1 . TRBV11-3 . CASSLALRSEQFF TGTGCCAGCAGCTTAGCCCTCAGATCCGAGCAGTTCTTC
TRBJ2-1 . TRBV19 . CASSIIGVDNEQFF TGTGCCAGTAGTATAATAGGGGTAGACAATGAGCAGTTCTTC
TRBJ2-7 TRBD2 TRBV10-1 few CASRRAGIDEQYF TGCGCCAGCAGGAGAGCGGGAATCGACGAGCAGTACTTC
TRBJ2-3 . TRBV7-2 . CASSHADSRFTDTQYF TGTGCCAGCAGCCATGCGGACAGTAGGTTCACAGATACGCAGTATTTT
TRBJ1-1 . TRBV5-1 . CASSLAQPNKAFF TGCGCCAGCAGCTTGGCACAGCCTAACAAAGCTTTCTTT
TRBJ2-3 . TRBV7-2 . CASSLGLVDTQYF TGTGCCAGCAGCCTCGGGTTGGTCGATACGCAGTATTTT
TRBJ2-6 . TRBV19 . CASTFSGANVLTF TGTGCCAGTACATTTTCTGGGGCCAACGTCCTGACTTTC
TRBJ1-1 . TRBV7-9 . CASSLAQNTEAFF TGTGCCAGCAGCTTAGCCCAGAACACTGAAGCTTTCTTT
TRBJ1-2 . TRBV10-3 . CAIRAGGNPYGYTF TGTGCCATCAGGGCGGGGGGGAACCCTTATGGCTACACCTTC
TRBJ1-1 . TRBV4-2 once CASSQSSDGGNTEAFF TGTGCCAGCAGCCAGTCGTCGGACGGAGGGAACACTGAAGCTTTCTTT
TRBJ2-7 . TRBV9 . CASSVEQDPYEQYF TGTGCCAGCAGCGTGGAGCAAGACCCCTACGAGCAGTACTTC
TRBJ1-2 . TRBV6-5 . CASWRFPAHGYTF TGTGCCAGCTGGAGGTTCCCAGCCCATGGCTACACCTTC
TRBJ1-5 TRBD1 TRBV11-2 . CASSLMWDRDSNQPQHF TGTGCCAGCAGCTTAATGTGGGACAGGGATAGCAATCAGCCCCAGCATTTT
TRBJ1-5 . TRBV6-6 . CASGPRANQPQHF TGTGCCAGCGGGCCCAGGGCCAATCAGCCCCAGCATTTT
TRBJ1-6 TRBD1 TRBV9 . CASSLEQGAAGSPLHF TGTGCCAGCAGCTTAGAGCAGGGGGCGGCTGGTTCACCCCTCCACTTT
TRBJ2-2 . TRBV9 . CASRAANTGELFF TGTGCCAGCAGGGCCGCGAACACCGGGGAGCTGTTTTTT
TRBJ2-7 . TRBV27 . CASSLAGHSYEQYF TGTGCCAGCAGTCTGGCGGGCCACTCCTACGAGCAGTACTTC
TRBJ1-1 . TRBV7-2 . CASSLEPPGGKAFF TGTGCCAGCAGCTTAGAACCACCGGGGGGTAAAGCTTTCTTT
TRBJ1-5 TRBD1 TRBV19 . CASSMWRGQGGNQPQHF TGTGCCAGTAGTATGTGGAGGGGACAGGGAGGGAATCAGCCCCAGCATTTT
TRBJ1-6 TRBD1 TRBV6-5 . CASSSGQGVNSPLHF TGTGCCAGCAGCTCTGGACAGGGTGTTAATTCACCCCTCCACTTT
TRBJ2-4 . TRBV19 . CASTISFQAYIQYF TGTGCCAGTACCATATCATTCCAGGCCTACATTCAGTACTTC
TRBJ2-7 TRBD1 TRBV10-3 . CAISELRDSSVQYF TGTGCCATCAGCGAGCTCCGGGACAGTTCTGTACAGTACTTC
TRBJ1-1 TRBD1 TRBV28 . CASSSQGVKNTEAFF TGTGCCAGCAGTTCCCAGGGGGTAAAGAACACTGAAGCTTTCTTT
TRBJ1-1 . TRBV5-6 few CASSPRVIGGTEAFF TGTGCCAGCAGCCCTAGGGTAATTGGGGGGACTGAAGCTTTCTTT
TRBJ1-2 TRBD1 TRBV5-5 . CASSILTGGNGYTF TGTGCCAGCAGCATACTGACAGGGGGCAATGGCTACACCTTC
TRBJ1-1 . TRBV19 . CASGRGGLGTEAFF TGTGCCAGCGGCCGGGGGGGGCTGGGCACTGAAGCTTTCTTT
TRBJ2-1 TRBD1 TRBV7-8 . CASSLARNRGRFGREQFF TGTGCCAGCAGCTTAGCGCGGAACAGGGGGCGTTTTGGACGCGAGCAGTTCTTC
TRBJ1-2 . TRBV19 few CASSKLGGYTF TGTGCCAGTAGTAAGCTTGGTGGCTACACCTTC
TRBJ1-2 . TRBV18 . CASSPSTVSYGYTF TGTGCCAGCTCACCGTCAACTGTGAGCTATGGCTACACCTTC
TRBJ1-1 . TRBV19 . CASGRGLFTEAFF TGTGCCAGCGGGCGGGGGCTTTTCACTGAAGCTTTCTTT
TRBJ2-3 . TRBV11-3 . CASSLAPGHRTDTQYF TGTGCCAGCAGCTTAGCTCCGGGACACCGCACAGATACGCAGTATTTT
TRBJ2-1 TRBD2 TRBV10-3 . CAISDGLAGHEQFF TGTGCCATCAGTGACGGACTAGCGGGACATGAGCAGTTCTTC
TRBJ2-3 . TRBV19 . CASSILGIASTDTQYF TGTGCCAGTAGTATCCTCGGAATAGCTAGCACAGATACGCAGTATTTT